The 18 T cell receptor beta chains given below trace back to one sample, sequenced in a study of early T cells in non-severe SARS-CoV-2 infection. TCRdb ran MiXCR on the 5' RACE reads and lists one entry per CDR3 protein. Here the sample spans 30,000 or so distinct CDR3 sequences, roughly 5% being singletons. Sequencing was performed on whole blood. The receptors originated from an adult who was a healthcare worker with PCR-confirmed SARS-CoV-2 infection or an uninfected control (not recorded which).

The chain links TRBV19 to TRBJ1-5; D is unclear. The germline V gene encodes CDR1 LNHDA and CDR2 SQIVND (reference sequence). V lost 3 bases and J 0 bases, leaving 9 bases between the germline ends. This CDR3 spans 15 amino acids. The CDR3: CASSILPGSNQPQHF. CDR3 nucleotide sequence: TGTGCCAGTAGTATCCTCCCGGGTAGCAATCAGCCCCAGCATTTT.

Many counts were recorded for this clonotype. The V call is TRBV28, the J call TRBJ1-1, with TRBD1 as a possible D gene (6 bases). CDR3 length: 13 residues. Germline-derived CDR1 and CDR2 are MDHEN and SYDVKM. V lost 6 bases to trimming and J lost 3 bases, with 11 bases between them. The CDR3 bases are TGTGCCAGCAGAGGGGGGGGTTACACTGAAGCTTTCTTT. This encodes CASRGGGYTEAFF.

The V and J genes are TRBV3-1 and TRBJ2-5; either TRBD1 or TRBD2 may fit D (5 bases each). Trimming removed 1 base from V and 9 bases from J, with 9 bases in between. The CDR3 runs 12 residues. The germline gives CDR1 LGHDT, CDR2 YNNKEL (reference sequence). The CDR3 sequence: CASSQGDGSQYF. CDR3 in DNA: TGTGCCAGCAGCCAAGGGGACGGGTCCCAGTACTTC.

This clonotype was seen ten or more times. The CDR3 loop is CATGRMNTGELFF. The DNA for the CDR3 is TGTGCCACGGGCCGAATGAACACCGGGGAGCTGTTTTTT. The V and J genes are TRBV27 and TRBJ2-2; D ambiguous. This CDR3 has 13 residues. V was cut by 10 bases and J by 1 base, with 10 bases left in between. Germline-derived CDR1 and CDR2 are MNHEY and SMNVEV (reference sequence).

This clonotype has just a few counts. The chain recombines TRBV27 with TRBJ2-1; D gene ambiguous. Between the trimmed V and J ends, which lost 0 bases and 10 bases, there was a span of 10 bases. The germline V gene encodes CDR1 MNHEY and CDR2 SMNVEV (reference sequence). This CDR3 has 13 amino acids. CDR3 residues: CASSLSHRVEQFF. For the CDR3, the DNA is TGTGCCAGCAGTTTATCGCATCGGGTAGAGCAGTTCTTC.

The rearrangement links TRBV15 to TRBJ2-7, with TRBD2 as a possible D gene (5 bases). This CDR3 is 16 amino acids long. Trimming removed 1 base from V and 8 bases from J, with 21 bases in between. Germline CDR1 reads LNHNV; CDR2 reads YYDKDF (reference sequence). CDR3: CATSRGPPREQLQQYF. The DNA for the CDR3 is TGTGCCACCAGCAGAGGTCCTCCCCGGGAACAGCTCCAGCAGTACTTC.

This clonotype was seen ten or more times. J is TRBJ2-7 and V is TRBV6-5; 10 nucleotides match TRBD2. The CDR3 totals 14 residues. CDR1 MNHEY and CDR2 SVGAGI come from the germline V gene. With V trimmed by 6 bases and J by 3 bases, 5 bases remained unmatched. In DNA, the CDR3 is TGTGCCAGCAGCCCCGGGACTAGCGACTACGAGCAGTACTTC. Translated: CASSPGTSDYEQYF.

This clonotype came up many times. V usage is TRBV25-1 and J usage is TRBJ2-2; TRBD1 might be the D (6 bases). Per the germline V gene, CDR1 is MGHDK and CDR2 is SYGVNS. The CDR3 contains 15 residues. Trimming removed 3 bases at V and 4 bases at J, with 12 bases between. CDR3 amino acids: CASSDNKQGTGELFF. The CDR3 DNA follows: TGTGCCAGCAGTGATAACAAACAGGGCACCGGGGAGCTGTTTTTT. Full variable domain (missing parts from reference TRBV25-1 and TRBJ2-2): EADIYQTPRYLVIGTGKKITLECSQTMGHDKMYWYQQDPGMELHLIHYSYGVNSTEKGDLSSESTVSRIRTEHFPLTLESARPSHTSQYLCASSDNKQGTGELFFGEGSRLTVL.

This clonotype came up a few times. The chain recombines TRBV29-1 with TRBJ2-7; a possible D gene is TRBD1 (6 bases). This CDR3 contains 13 residues. Trimming removed 0 bases at V and 6 bases at J, with 12 bases between. The germline gives CDR1 SQVTM, CDR2 ANQGSEA. The CDR3 coding sequence is TGCAGCGTTGAAGAGGGGGCGTTGGGCGAGCAGTACTTC. This sequence encodes CSVEEGALGEQYF.

This clonotype was counted only a few times. V gene TRBV18 combines with J gene TRBJ2-5; 9 bases line up with TRBD1. V lost 5 bases to trimming and J lost 2 bases; unmatched junction nucleotides: 12. CDR3 length equals 17 residues. Germline assignment: CDR1 KGHSH and CDR2 LQKENI. CDR3 in DNA: TGTGCCAGCTCATCGGGGACAGGGACCCGGGGGCAAGAGACCCAGTACTTC. This sequence encodes CASSSGTGTRGQETQYF.

This clonotype was seen repeatedly, ten times or more. V is TRBV5-1 and J is TRBJ2-2; D gene unclear. V lost 1 base to trimming and J lost 8 bases, with 12 bases between them. CDR3 size: 14 residues. The germline V gene encodes CDR1 SGHRS and CDR2 YFSETQ. CDR3 coding DNA: TGCGCCAGCAGCTTGATTACAGACTCTGGGGAGCTGTTTTTT. This sequence encodes CASSLITDSGELFF.

At least ten counts were recorded for this clonotype. This rearrangement joins TRBV6-1 to TRBJ2-1; 10 bases align to TRBD2. The CDR3 has 16 amino acids. In germline, CDR1 is MNHNS, CDR2 SASEGT. J was trimmed by 8 bases and V by 0 bases; bases with no gene match: 7. In nucleotides, the CDR3 is TGTGCCAGCAGTGAAGCCCCTAGCGGGAGAGGGGATGAGCAGTTCTTC. Translated: CASSEAPSGRGDEQFF.

This clonotype has a handful of counts. The chain links TRBV25-1 to TRBJ2-2; no reliable D call. Germline assignment: CDR1 MGHDK and CDR2 SYGVNS. The length of the CDR3 is 14 residues. The V end was cut by 4 bases, the J end by 1 base, with 7 bases between. The CDR3 DNA sequence: TGTGCCAGCAGTGCCCTATTGAACACCGGGGAGCTGTTTTTT. Translated: CASSALLNTGELFF.

This clonotype turned up a few times. The junction and the germline gene differ at one end; a read error may be behind it. This chain links TRBV29-1 with TRBJ1-1; D might be TRBD1 (6 bases). Germline V gene lookup returns CDR1 SQVTM and CDR2 ANQGSEA. This CDR3 contains 8 residues. CDR3 loop: CSSRGGLF. Written as DNA, the CDR3 is TGCAGCTCCCGAGGGGGTCTCTTT.

In its sample, this clonotype was seen many times. The chain recombines TRBV9 with TRBJ1-1; D might be TRBD1 (5 bases). From germline, CDR1 is SGDLS and CDR2 YYNGEE. The length of the CDR3 is 14 residues. V lost 0 bases and J lost 4, with 10 bases in between. The CDR3 region is CASSVGPGPTEAFF. CDR3 coding DNA: TGTGCCAGCAGCGTAGGTCCAGGGCCCACTGAAGCTTTCTTT.

This clonotype has more than one count but fewer than ten. The V gene is TRBV6-6, the J gene TRBJ2-1; D gene unclear. The CDR3 extends over 13 amino acids. CDR1 MNHNY and CDR2 SVGAGI come from the germline V gene (reference sequence). Trimming took off 7 bases at V and 9 bases at J, with 16 bases between the two ends. The CDR3 region has the DNA TGTGCCAGCACGGGCTCCTACGCTGGTGAGCAGTTCTTC. It specifies CASTGSYAGEQFF.

This clonotype was recorded a few times. The chain uses TRBV2 and TRBJ2-2; 8 bases fit TRBD2. V was pared by 2 bases and J by 1 base, with 3 bases of the junction left unmatched. The CDR3 totals 16 residues. CDR1 is SNHLY and CDR2 is FYNNEI in the germline V gene. CDR3 residues: CASSEWLAGNTGELFF. CDR3 bases: TGTGCCAGCAGTGAATGGCTAGCGGGGAACACCGGGGAGCTGTTTTTT.

This clonotype occurred many times. The genes are TRBV12-3 or TRBV12-4 and TRBJ1-4, with unresolved D. V was clipped by 8 bases and J by 8 bases, with 15 bases between them. The CDR3 consists of 13 residues. The CDR3 is CASRQVVGEKLFF. The CDR3 DNA reads as TGTGCCAGCCGCCAGGTGGTTGGGGAAAAACTGTTTTTT.